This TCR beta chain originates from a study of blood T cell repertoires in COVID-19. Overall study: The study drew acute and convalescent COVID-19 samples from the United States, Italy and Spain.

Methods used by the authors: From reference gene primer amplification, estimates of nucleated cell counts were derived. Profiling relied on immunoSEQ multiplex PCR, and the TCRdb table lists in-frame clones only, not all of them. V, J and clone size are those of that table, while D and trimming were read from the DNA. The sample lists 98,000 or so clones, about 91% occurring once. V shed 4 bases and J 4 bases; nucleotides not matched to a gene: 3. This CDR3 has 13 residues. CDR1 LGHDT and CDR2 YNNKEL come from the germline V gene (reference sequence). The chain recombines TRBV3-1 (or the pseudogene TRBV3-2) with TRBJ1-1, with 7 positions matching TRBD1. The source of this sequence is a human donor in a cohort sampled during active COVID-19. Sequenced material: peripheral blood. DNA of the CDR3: TGTGCCAGCAGCCGACAGGGAGGCACTGAAGCTTTCTTT. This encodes CASSRQGGTEAFF.